Listed below are T cell receptor beta chains from one sample, sequenced in a study of regulatory T cells in long-lasting Graves disease. TCRdb fed the multiplex PCR reads into MiXCR, producing one record per CDR3 protein. The data contain about 420,000 distinct CDR3 sequences, about 16% of them seen just once; the ten biggest clones take up 23%. This sample also belongs to another study, concerning T cells in Graves' hyperthyroidism and ophthalmopathy.

The sample consisted of peripheral blood mononuclear cells (PBMCs), taken at new diagnosis, from a patient treated with antithyroid drugs. The receptors come from a woman in her late teens or twenties with Graves disease. Both conserved end residues are part of each CDR3. The D gene is left open where the match is weak. Rows may omit the clone size; those that give it use once, few, many or a size class.

clone_size j_call d_call v_call cdr3_aa cdr3_nt
many TRBJ2-3 . TRBV29-1 CSVGRALVSTDTQYF TGCAGCGTTGGGAGGGCGCTAGTGAGCACAGATACGCAGTATTTT
. TRBJ2-7 . TRBV6-1 CASSTNRESNEQYF TGTGCCAGCAGTACCAACAGGGAGTCCAACGAGCAGTACTTC
many TRBJ2-1 . TRBV20-1 CSAWGSFDNEQFF TGCAGTGCTTGGGGTAGCTTCGACAATGAGCAGTTCTTC
many TRBJ2-5 TRBD2 TRBV6-5 CASSSSTSGETQYF TGTGCCAGCAGTTCGTCTACTAGCGGAGAGACCCAGTACTTC
. TRBJ2-5 . TRBV6-5 CASSYSGQTQYF TGTGCCAGCAGTTACTCTGGGCAGACCCAGTACTTC
. TRBJ2-3 TRBD2 TRBV18 CASSPRTGTSGGFTDTQYF TGTGCCAGCTCACCAAGGACAGGGACTAGCGGGGGCTTCACAGATACGCAGTATTTT
few TRBJ2-2 TRBD2 TRBV27 CASLSGSRTGELFF TGTGCCAGCCTTAGCGGGAGTAGGACCGGGGAGCTGTTTTTT
many TRBJ2-3 TRBD2 TRBV20-1 CSAVGRGDTQYF TGCAGTGCCGTCGGGAGGGGGGATACGCAGTATTTT
many TRBJ2-3 . TRBV28 CASSFDGSLRTDTQYF TGTGCCAGCAGTTTTGATGGTTCGTTGCGCACAGATACGCAGTATTTT
few TRBJ2-5 . TRBV7-9 CASSRFLAVYNQETQYF TGTGCCAGCAGCCGGTTTCTAGCAGTTTACAACCAAGAGACCCAGTACTTC
. TRBJ2-7 . TRBV20-1 CSATLAPGGSYEQYF TGCAGTGCTACTTTGGCTCCAGGCGGCTCCTACGAGCAGTACTTC
. TRBJ1-4 TRBD1 TRBV5-1 CASGTGDYEKLFF TGCGCCAGCGGGACAGGGGACTATGAAAAACTGTTTTTT
many TRBJ2-7 . TRBV27 CASSPLLSRGGQNPYEQYF TGTGCCAGCAGTCCCCTATTGTCTCGGGGCGGGCAAAATCCCTACGAGCAGTACTTC
. TRBJ2-2 . TRBV4-1 CASNENTGELFF TGCGCCAGCAACGAAAACACCGGGGAGCTGTTTTTT
. TRBJ2-5 TRBD2 TRBV7-3 CASSQTSANWETQHF TGTGCCAGCAGCCAAACTAGCGCTAACTGGGAGACCCAGCACTTC
many TRBJ2-7 . TRBV6-5 CASSYGRGEKGAEQYF TGTGCCAGCAGTTACGGTCGGGGAGAAAAAGGGGCCGAGCAGTACTTC
. TRBJ1-5 . TRBV12-3/TRBV12-4 CASNSDNSNQPQHF TGTGCCAGCAATTCGGACAATAGCAATCAGCCCCAGCATTTT
many TRBJ1-5 TRBD1 TRBV7-2 CASSRQGASNQPQHF TGTGCCAGCAGTCGACAGGGGGCGAGCAATCAGCCCCAGCATTTT
many TRBJ1-4 . TRBV12-3/TRBV12-4 CASSLGSEKLFF TGTGCCAGCAGTCTTGGAAGTGAAAAACTGTTTTTT
many TRBJ2-7 . TRBV5-1 CASSLAPGAPYEQYF TGCGCCAGCAGCTTGGCGCCCGGAGCCCCCTACGAGCAGTACTTC
many TRBJ1-1 . TRBV3-1 CASSQDTIMNTEAFF TGTGCCAGCAGCCAAGATACTATCATGAACACTGAAGCTTTCTTT
many TRBJ2-7 . TRBV11-2 CASSRGTPGVKYEQYF TGTGCCAGCAGCCGAGGCACCCCGGGAGTAAAGTACGAGCAGTACTTC
. TRBJ1-2 . TRBV20-1 CSASRLPYGYTF TGCAGTGCTAGCAGGCTCCCCTATGGCTACACCTTC
. TRBJ2-2 . TRBV29-1 CSVLRERTGELFF TGCAGCGTTCTCCGGGAAAGGACCGGGGAGCTGTTTTTT
. TRBJ1-1 . TRBV9 CASSAKLVAELNTEAFF TGTGCCAGCAGCGCAAAGCTTGTCGCTGAGTTGAACACTGAAGCTTTCTTT
many TRBJ1-5 . TRBV27 CASSYQGWGQPQHF TGTGCCAGCAGTTATCAAGGGTGGGGTCAGCCCCAGCATTTT
. TRBJ2-6 . TRBV27 CASSFEAGGADVLTF TGTGCCAGCAGTTTTGAAGCGGGCGGGGCCGACGTCCTGACTTTC
many TRBJ2-7 TRBD2 TRBV3-1 CASSQEAGGWYEQYF TGTGCCAGCAGCCAAGAAGCGGGAGGGTGGTACGAGCAGTACTTC
many TRBJ2-1 . TRBV20-1 CSADYNEQFF TGCAGTGCGGATTACAATGAGCAGTTCTTC
many TRBJ1-1 . TRBV24-1 CATSGGRWGEAFF TGTGCCACCAGTGGGGGGAGATGGGGTGAAGCTTTCTTT
. TRBJ2-7 . TRBV30 CAWSVRSSYEQYF TGTGCCTGGAGTGTGCGAAGTTCCTACGAGCAGTACTTC